The clone carrying this T cell receptor (beta chain) was found a few times. The sample belongs to a study of CXCR3 chemokines and chemotherapy response in bladder cancer. Germline V CDR1 and CDR2: MDHEN, SYDVKM. There are 16 residues in the CDR3. Germline trimming cut 5 bases from V and 6 bases from J; bases unmatched to any gene: 12. MiXCR was run by TCRdb on the PCR reads, yielding one entry per CDR3 protein. The table records 2,500 to 3,500 distinct CDR3 sequences, approximately 11% of them present only once. This receptor was identified in a human donor with bladder cancer that responded to neoadjuvant chemotherapy. The sample was collected from a patient whose treatment included neoadjuvant chemotherapy. The rearrangement links TRBV28 to TRBJ2-2; 7 nucleotides align to TRBD1. As DNA, the CDR3 is TGTGCCAGCAGTCAAATCCGGGACAGTGCGGCCGGGGAGCTGTTTTTT. Its translation: CASSQIRDSAAGELFF.